The next 12 T cell receptor beta chains were all read from a single sample in a study of T-cell reconstitution after alpha-beta-depleted transplantation in children. A library of TCRbeta sequences, prepared with unique molecular identifiers, was generated. TCRdb re-called the PCR reads through MiXCR, storing one row per CDR3 protein. The sample yields 200,000 to 250,000 distinct CDR3 sequences, approximately 8% seen once. The sample here was PBMCs, mostly from graft donor cells, taken 360 days after TCRalphabeta/CD19-depleted stem cell transplant. These TCRs come from a male patient between 2 and 15 years old who had a stem cell transplant for acute myeloid leukemia, so the T cells may come from the graft donor.

CDR3: CSASPTGGSYNEQFF. CDR3 DNA: TGCAGTGCTAGTCCGACAGGGGGGTCCTACAATGAGCAGTTCTTC. This chain links TRBV20-1 with TRBJ2-1, with 9 bases that match TRBD1. CDR1 and CDR2 from the germline V gene are DFQATT and SNEGSKA (reference sequence). V gave up 3 bases and J gave up 1 base; unmatched junction bases: 4. The CDR3 runs to 15 residues.

This clonotype was found many times. The rearrangement joins TRBV7-2 to TRBJ2-3; unclear D gene. Trimming shortened V by 1 base and J by 6 bases, and 5 bases separated the two germline ends. This CDR3 spans 12 amino acids. CDR1 and CDR2 from the germline V gene are SGHTA and FQGNSA. CDR3 sequence reads: CASSLGYDTQYF. The CDR3, as DNA: TGTGCCAGCAGCTTAGGTTACGATACGCAGTATTTT.

There are many counts of this clonotype. The rearrangement links TRBV27 to TRBJ2-3, with 8 positions matching TRBD1. This CDR3 contains 15 residues. Trimming cost V 2 bases and J 1 base; bases outside gene matches: 2. The germline V gene encodes CDR1 MNHEY and CDR2 SMNVEV (reference sequence). CDR3 in amino acids: CASSLGQGGTDTQYF. The CDR3 coding sequence is TGTGCCAGCAGTTTAGGACAGGGCGGCACAGATACGCAGTATTTT.

J is TRBJ2-7 and V is TRBV14; TRBD2 agrees at 10 bases. CDR3 length: 14 amino acids. V gave up 4 bases and J gave up 3 bases; unmatched junction bases: 3. Germline V gene data show CDR1 as SGHDN and CDR2 as FVKESK. The CDR3 sequence: CASSPTSGHYEQYF. The CDR3 DNA follows: TGTGCCAGCAGCCCGACTAGCGGGCACTACGAGCAGTACTTC.

This clonotype has at least ten counts. CDR3 region: CASSQGLGDYEQYV. DNA for the CDR3: TGTGCCAGCAGCCAAGGCCTGGGGGATTACGAGCAGTACGTC. The chain has TRBV3-1 and TRBJ2-7; D may match TRBD1 or TRBD2 (5 bases each). CDR1 is LGHDT, CDR2 YNNKEL, per germline (reference sequence). The CDR3 loop spans 14 amino acids. Trimming took off 1 base at V and 4 bases at J, with 11 bases between the two ends.

This clonotype has at least ten counts. The chain has TRBV12-3 or TRBV12-4 and TRBJ1-5; no definite D call. This CDR3 has 15 amino acids. Trimming removed 1 base at V and 2 bases at J, with 9 bases between. For the CDR3, the DNA is TGTGCCAGCAGTTTAGGGATATGGGGCAATCAGCCCCAGCATTTT. Translation gives CASSLGIWGNQPQHF.

V usage is TRBV20-1 and J usage is TRBJ2-2, with 8 bases aligning to TRBD1. Trimming at V came to 6 bases and at J to 8 bases, leaving 2 bases not matched to a gene. The germline V gene encodes CDR1 DFQATT and CDR2 SNEGSKA (reference sequence). The CDR3 has 11 amino acids. CDR3 sequence: CSAGQGGELFF. The CDR3 DNA sequence: TGCAGTGCCGGACAGGGTGGGGAGCTGTTTTTT.

At least ten counts were recorded for this clonotype. The chain employs TRBV6-5 and TRBJ2-3; tentatively, D is TRBD2 (7 bases). Per the germline V gene, CDR1 is MNHEY and CDR2 is SVGAGI. The CDR3 spans 15 residues. Trimming cost V 8 bases and J 0 bases, with 15 bases left between them. The CDR3 protein is CASRKGGGSTDTQYF. CDR3 nucleotide sequence: TGTGCCAGCCGCAAGGGGGGGGGGAGCACAGATACGCAGTATTTT.

The chain carries TRBV21-1 and TRBJ2-1. TRBV21-1 is a recognized pseudogene. CDR3 size: 14 residues. The CDR3 coding sequence is TGTGCCAGCAGCAAAGCGCGAGTAGGCAATGAGCAGTTCTTC. This gives the protein CASSKARVGNEQFF.

V gene TRBV6-1 combines with J gene TRBJ1-4; D gene unclear. CDR1 MNHNS and CDR2 SASEGT come from the germline V gene. V was pared by 6 bases and J by 7 bases, with 9 bases between. The CDR3 is made up of 12 amino acids. This CDR3 is CASSASREKLFF. CDR3 in DNA: TGTGCCAGCAGCGCCAGTCGTGAAAAACTGTTTTTT.

This clonotype has just a few counts. The chain carries TRBV5-1 and TRBJ1-2; tentatively, D is TRBD1 (5 bases). Trimming took off 3 bases at V and 5 bases at J, with 17 bases between the two ends. CDR1 and CDR2 from the germline V gene are SGHRS and YFSETQ. This CDR3 region has 15 residues. CDR3 coding DNA: TGCGCCAGCAGCTCCCAGGTCCAGGGAAGGTATGGCTACACCTTC. It specifies CASSSQVQGRYGYTF.

In its sample, this clonotype was seen many times. V is TRBV12-3 or TRBV12-4 and J is TRBJ2-1; no clear D gene. This CDR3 spans 12 amino acids. V lost 6 bases, J lost 7 bases, and 10 bases lay in between. The CDR3 DNA reads TGTGCCAGCAGCTTGAGCGAGAATGAGCAGTTCTTC. Translating it yields CASSLSENEQFF.